A selection of T cell receptor beta chains follows, all from one sample in a study of T cells after yellow fever vaccination. MiXCR, applied by TCRdb to the 5' RACE reads, yields one record per CDR3 protein. The sample includes approximately 150,000 distinct CDR3 sequences, 9.3% of them seen just once. The starting material was CD8+ T cells sorted from PBMCs, obtained 45 days after the yellow fever booster vaccination. The receptor source for this set is a man aged 18 to 29 who received the YFV17D yellow fever vaccine. Each CDR3 is given with its conserved first and last residue.

J | V | CDR3
TRBJ1-1 | TRBV6-6 | CASRGARPGAFF
TRBJ2-3 | TRBV24-1 | CATSDAPVLGGADTQYF
TRBJ1-5 | TRBV12-3/TRBV12-4 | CASSFLGQGYPQPQHF
TRBJ1-4 | TRBV5-1 | CASRPGQLNEKLFF
TRBJ1-5 | TRBV9 | CASSTHPTANQPQHF
TRBJ1-1 | TRBV4-3 | CASSQEVTSWDTEAFF
TRBJ1-3 | TRBV12-3/TRBV12-4 | CASSPDGGRGNTIYF
TRBJ2-4 | TRBV5-1 | CASSLSETKNIQYF
TRBJ2-3 | TRBV29-1 | CSVRQGTDTQYF
TRBJ2-3 | TRBV7-9 | CASSLSGGPTDTQYF
TRBJ1-1 | TRBV4-3 | CASGMTGGSTEAFF
TRBJ1-4 | TRBV6-5 | CASSYSSRLNEKLFF
TRBJ2-7 | TRBV4-2 | CASSREDSYEQYF
TRBJ2-5 | TRBV2 | CASSEGLGQLEETQYF
TRBJ2-1 | TRBV11-2 | CASSLQGREQFF
TRBJ2-3 | TRBV4-3 | CASSPRPRTDTQYF
TRBJ2-7 | TRBV19 | CASSHTPGDYEQYF
TRBJ2-1 | TRBV12-3/TRBV12-4 | CASSLIQNEQFF
TRBJ2-1 | TRBV12-3/TRBV12-4 | CASSSRVASDEQFF
TRBJ1-4 | TRBV12-3/TRBV12-4 | CASSFSLVNEKLFF
TRBJ2-3 | TRBV20-1 | CSAREADGGPTLITDTQYF
TRBJ1-5 | TRBV7-9 | CASSLDPGVNQPQHF
TRBJ1-4 | TRBV5-5 | CASSTGHGVNEKLFF
TRBJ2-1 | TRBV4-3 | CASSQRDREGNEQFF
TRBJ2-5 | TRBV7-9 | CASSQRVGSQETQYF
TRBJ2-4 | TRBV9 | CASSVEGTGENIQYF
TRBJ2-3 | TRBV4-3 | CASSQVRGRVVTDTQYF
TRBJ1-2 | TRBV6-5 | CASSFTNRVDYGYTF
TRBJ1-6 | TRBV9 | CASSARTGIRANSPLHF
TRBJ2-5 | TRBV6-5 | CASSSQGGAAETQYF
TRBJ2-5 | TRBV18 | CASSPVFSPGTGRETQYF
TRBJ2-1 | TRBV7-6 | CASSLSNNEQFF
TRBJ1-1 | TRBV20-1 | CSAWTGIDTEAFF
TRBJ2-2 | TRBV5-1 | CASSLVVRGTGELFF
TRBJ1-2 | TRBV29-1 | CSDWTEIYGYTF
TRBJ2-7 | TRBV7-9 | CASSPRGASHEQYF
TRBJ2-1 | TRBV7-8 | CASSLAGYYNEQFF
TRBJ2-5 | TRBV5-1 | CASRQHGGLEQETQYF
TRBJ2-7 | TRBV30 | CAWSFSTGGEQYF
TRBJ2-5 | TRBV6-5 | CASSISGQTQYF
TRBJ2-5 | TRBV12-5 | CASASPMTGLQETQYF
TRBJ1-4 | TRBV5-1 | CASSATRGSNEKLFF
TRBJ1-6 | TRBV5-4 | CASSLTGSLYNSPLHF
TRBJ2-3 | TRBV7-8 | CASSWTGVTDTQYF
TRBJ2-3 | TRBV9 | CASSVGAVTSTDTQYF
TRBJ2-1 | TRBV5-4 | CASSWFRGHNEQFF
TRBJ2-1 | TRBV6-4 | CASSEAGDNEQFF
TRBJ1-1 | TRBV6-5 | CASSYSTGRDTEAFF
TRBJ2-5 | TRBV7-9 | CASAEGEGEHQETQYF